This TCR beta chain was sequenced for a study of regulatory T cells in long-lasting Graves disease. Study findings and constraints: Sample size, which was small, may have reduced accuracy.

The time point here: newly diagnosed GD, antithyroid drugs for less than 3 months. Making the TCR library involved RNA that had been extracted from PBMCs. Graves' disease diagnoses used American Thyroid Association guidelines. EDTA tubes collected roughly 9.6 milliliters of peripheral blood. This clonotype has a handful of counts. Its antigen remains unidentified. Libraries of TCR beta came from iRepertoire HTBI primers plus Arm-PCR of CDR3 regions. TCRdb passed the multiplex PCR reads through MiXCR, listing each CDR3 protein once. The table has 560,000 or so distinct CDR3 sequences, roughly a sixth seen once; the top ten hold around 13%. V lost 8 bases to trimming and J lost 5 bases, with 16 bases between them. CDR3 length: 13 amino acids. CDR1 ENHRY and CDR2 SYGVKD come from the germline V gene. The sample was also reused in another study, on T cells in Graves' hyperthyroidism and ophthalmopathy. That source notes: An initial round of RT-PCR targeting the TCR CDR3 relied on the HTBI primer set.

V and J are TRBV10-3 and TRBJ2-7, with TRBD1 as a possible D gene (5 bases). The sequence derives from a man between 18 and 29 years old with Graves disease. The sample in question was peripheral blood mononuclear cells (PBMCs), obtained at new diagnosis, from a patient treated with antithyroid drugs. The CDR3 DNA follows: TGTGCCATCGGGTCAGGGTTACGCGACGAGCAGTACTTC. It codes for CAIGSGLRDEQYF.